This T cell receptor (beta chain) stems from a study of T-cell reconstitution after alpha-beta-depleted transplantation in children. Trimming cost V 11 bases and J 3 bases, with 14 bases left between them. CDR3 length equals 13 residues. Germline V gene data show CDR1 as KGHSH and CDR2 as LQKENI. A library of TCRbeta sequences, prepared with unique molecular identifiers, was generated. MiXCR, run by TCRdb on the PCR reads, gives a single entry per CDR3 protein. In the table there are about 92,000 distinct CDR3 sequences, 10% to 15% of which are singletons. V usage is TRBV18 and J usage is TRBJ2-1; D remains ambiguous. Sequenced here: PBMCs from the stem cell graft donor, sampled from the stem cell graft. The receptor comes from a human donor who donated a stem cell graft to a child with inherited bone marrow failure. CDR3 protein: CASSEGFYNEQFF. The DNA for the CDR3 is TGTGCCTCATCTGAAGGCTTCTACAATGAGCAGTTCTTC.